This T cell receptor (beta chain) derives from a study of shared clonotypes between healthy human individuals. In the original workflow: Sequence data from immunoSEQ were junction-only and lacked quality scores; consequently, filtering differed. Clones were read by immunoSEQ multiplex PCR, and TCRdb kept only the in-frame ones, dropping some. D and trimming were read from the DNA, whereas the V and J calls and clone size are those reported in that table. The profile shows some 790,000 clones, approximately 77% of them singletons. Recent vaccinations or acute infections were absent in the healthy HIV-negative adult donors. This TCR was recovered from a woman under 40 in good health. The specimen sequenced was memory CD4+ T cells sorted from blood. The subset denotes: CD45RA-negative fraction.

CDR3 protein: CASSSGTSGSFYEQFF. CDR3 nucleotides: TGTGCCAGCAGCTCCGGGACTAGCGGGAGTTTCTATGAGCAGTTCTTC. The V gene is TRBV7-3, the J gene TRBJ2-1, with 14 nucleotides matching TRBD2. CDR3 size: 16 residues. Per germline, CDR1 SGHTA and CDR2 FQGTGA. Unmatched junction bases numbered 7, after V lost 4 bases and J lost 8 bases.